The 20 T cell receptor beta chains reported below all come from one sample, sequenced in a study of T cell responses to AZD1222 COVID-19 vaccine. This table comes from immunoSEQ multiplex PCR, and its TCRdb copy is limited to in-frame clones, with some not included. The sample has 75,000 to 85,000 clones, around 90% seen once. The starting material was peripheral blood, obtained on day 0 of AZD1222 vaccination. The receptors were sampled from an adult in good health.

This clone appeared once. The chain has TRBV3-1 (or the pseudogene TRBV3-2) and TRBJ2-4; tentative D call: TRBD1 (6 bases). The CDR3 is 14 residues long. Trimming stripped 4 bases from V and 6 bases from J, with 13 bases between. CDR1 is LGHDT, CDR2 YNNKEL, per germline (reference sequence). The DNA for the CDR3 is TGTGCCAGCAGCCTCACAGGGTCGGGAAACATTCAGTACTTC. Encoded protein: CASSLTGSGNIQYF.

Written as DNA, the CDR3 is TGTGCCAGCAGTGAAATAGGGATTGAGAGCGCGGAGCAGTACTTC. Translated: CASSEIGIESAEQYF. The genes are TRBV25-1 and TRBJ2-7; unclear D gene. In germline, CDR1 is MGHDK, CDR2 SYGVNS. The V end was cut by 2 bases, the J end by 7 bases, with 18 bases between. This CDR3 is built from 15 residues.

This clone was seen a handful of times. V usage is TRBV6-4 and J usage is TRBJ2-1, with TRBD2 matching 10 bases. CDR1 and CDR2 (germline): MRHNA, SNTAGT. Losses at the gene ends were 4 bases for V and 8 bases for J; bases not matched to a gene: 5. This CDR3 region has 14 residues. The DNA for the CDR3 is TGTGCCAGCAGTGTTCTAGCGGGAGAGGATGAGCAGTTCTTC. Translation gives CASSVLAGEDEQFF.

The chain is built from TRBV6-1 and TRBJ2-5; no firm D call. The CDR3 length is 10 residues. Trimming took off 3 bases at V and 5 bases at J, with 1 base between the two ends. Per the germline V gene, CDR1 is MNHNS and CDR2 is SASEGT. CDR3: CASSEETQYF. CDR3 nucleotide sequence: TGTGCCAGCAGTGAGGAGACCCAGTACTTC.

Relative to its sample, this clone is medium-sized. This sequence joins TRBV9 and TRBJ2-7, with unresolved D. The CDR3 covers 15 residues. Germline CDR1 reads SGDLS; CDR2 reads YYNGEE. V dropped 0 bases and J dropped 6 bases, with 16 bases sitting between them. Here the CDR3 reads CASSVDGRDKAEQYF. DNA of the CDR3: TGTGCCAGCAGCGTAGACGGTAGGGATAAGGCCGAGCAGTACTTC. Drawing the rest from reference TRBV9 and TRBJ2-7, the complete variable domain is DSGVTQTPKHLITATGQRVTLRCSPRSGDLSVYWYQQSLDQGLQFLIQYYNGEERAKGNILERFSAQQFPDLHSELNLSSLELGDSALYFCASSVDGRDKAEQYFGPGTRLTVT.

This chain connects TRBV19 to TRBJ1-5; D is undetermined. The CDR3 sequence is 15 residues long. Germline assignment: CDR1 LNHDA and CDR2 SQIVND (reference sequence). V lost 1 base to trimming and J lost 1 base, with 8 bases between them. The CDR3 sequence is CASSIVQISNQPQHF. CDR3 DNA: TGTGCCAGTAGTATAGTACAGATCAGCAATCAGCCCCAGCATTTT.

The chain combines TRBV6-5 with TRBJ2-3; D might be TRBD2 (6 bases). The V and J ends lost 10 bases and 0 bases respectively, with 14 bases between them. There are 14 residues in the CDR3. The germline gives CDR1 MNHEY, CDR2 SVGAGI. DNA for the CDR3: TGTGCCACAAAACTAGCAGCTAGCACAGATACGCAGTATTTT. Translation gives CATKLAASTDTQYF.

V gene TRBV18 combines with J gene TRBJ2-2; TRBD1 matches 10 bases. Germline loops: CDR1 KGHSH, CDR2 LQKENI. The V and J ends lost 2 bases and 0 bases, in that order; junction bases with no gene match: 3. The CDR3 loop spans 17 amino acids. The CDR3 coding sequence is TGTGCCAGCTCACCATCAGGACAGGGGGCGAACACCGGGGAGCTGTTTTTT. Translation: CASSPSGQGANTGELFF.

This clone was found a few times. This chain joins TRBV30 and TRBJ1-1; D perhaps matches TRBD1 (6 bases). The V end was cut by 2 bases, the J end by 1 base, with 8 bases between. The CDR3 contains 13 residues. Per the germline V gene, CDR1 is GTSNPN and CDR2 is SVGIG (reference sequence). The CDR3 loop is CAWSPGQNTEAFF. The DNA of the CDR3 is TGTGCCTGGAGTCCGGGACAGAACACTGAAGCTTTCTTT.

J is TRBJ2-7 and V is TRBV2, with 7 bases identical to TRBD2. Germline values: CDR1 SNHLY, CDR2 FYNNEI. The CDR3 has 14 residues. With V trimmed by 2 bases and J by 6 bases, 7 bases remained unmatched. DNA for the CDR3: TGTGCCAGCAGTGAATCAAGGTCGGGGGGCGAGCAGTACTTC. This codes for CASSESRSGGEQYF.

The chain is built from TRBV6-5 and TRBJ2-1; maybe TRBD2 (6 bases). CDR1 is MNHEY, CDR2 SVGAGI, per germline. The ends were cut back, 8 bases at V and 15 bases at J, with 26 bases in the middle. CDR3 length: 14 amino acids. The CDR3 protein is CASAPGLSEFRRFF. The CDR3 region has the DNA TGTGCCAGCGCGCCGGGACTCTCCGAGTTTCGGCGGTTCTTC.

The V and J genes are TRBV24-1 and TRBJ1-2; 8 bases are a match to TRBD1. Germline trimming cut 5 bases from V and 3 bases from J; bases unmatched to any gene: 10. The germline gives CDR1 KGHDR, CDR2 SFDVKD. The CDR3 extends over 16 amino acids. The CDR3 DNA reads as TGTGCCACCAGTGGTTCAGGGGGCGACAATGACTATGGCTACACCTTC. Amino acid sequence: CATSGSGGDNDYGYTF.

V is TRBV19 and J is TRBJ2-5; D ambiguous. V was clipped by 3 bases and J by 7 bases, with 9 bases between them. This CDR3 region has 12 residues. The germline gives CDR1 LNHDA, CDR2 SQIVND (reference sequence). CDR3 nucleotide sequence: TGTGCCAGTAGTATCCCCCCGGGGACCCAGTACTTC. It translates to CASSIPPGTQYF.

The chain recombines TRBV6-5 with TRBJ2-1; possibly TRBD2 for D (7 bases). Germline-derived CDR1 and CDR2 are MNHEY and SVGAGI. This CDR3 has 14 amino acids. V lost 6 bases and J lost 7, with 16 bases in between. CDR3 DNA: TGTGCCAGCAGAGGGGGGTCAGCGGGGAATGAGCAGTTCTTC. Translation: CASRGGSAGNEQFF.

V is TRBV14 and J is TRBJ2-7; weak D call: TRBD2 (5 bases). CDR1 and CDR2 (germline): SGHDN, FVKESK. V shed 4 bases and J shed 4 bases, with 11 bases lying between them. This CDR3 spans 13 amino acids. For the CDR3, the DNA is TGTGCCAGCAGCCGCCCCGGGAATTACGAGCAGTACTTC. It yields the protein CASSRPGNYEQYF. Supplemented by reference TRBV14 and TRBJ2-7, the full variable domain reads EAGVTQFPSHSVIEKGQTVTLRCDPISGHDNLYWYRRVMGKEIKFLLHFVKESKQDESGMPNNRFLAERTGGTYSTLKVQPAELEDSGVYFCASSRPGNYEQYFGPGTRLTVT.

For the CDR3, the DNA is TGTGCCAGCAGCACCGGACTAGCCGATGAGCAGTTCTTC. Translating it yields CASSTGLADEQFF. The V and J genes are TRBV11-3 and TRBJ2-1; the match to TRBD2 covers 8 bases. Germline assignment: CDR1 SGHNT and CDR2 YENEEA. With 5 bases clipped from V and 8 bases from J, the junction kept 5 bases outside the gene matches. The CDR3 extends over 13 amino acids.

The chain joins TRBV19 to TRBJ2-3; the D gene is possibly TRBD1 (6 bases). Trimming left V 6 bases short and J 4 bases short, with 11 bases between. CDR1 and CDR2 from the germline V gene are LNHDA and SQIVND (reference sequence). The CDR3 consists of 13 residues. CDR3 DNA sequence: TGTGCCAGTAGAAGGAACAGGGCAGATACGCAGTATTTT. It encodes CASRRNRADTQYF.

The rearrangement uses TRBV5-1 and TRBJ1-2; D unclear. This CDR3 spans 14 amino acids. Deletions cut 4 bases from V and 8 bases from J, with 18 bases between. CDR1 and CDR2 from the germline V gene are SGHRS and YFSETQ. CDR3 DNA sequence: TGCGCCAGCAGCCCAGAGGGCCCTTTGGGCGGCTACACCTTC. It codes for CASSPEGPLGGYTF.

The chain carries TRBV11-2 and TRBJ1-1; possibly TRBD1 for D (5 bases). The V gene's germline CDR1 is SGHAT and CDR2 FQNNGV. Trimming took off 0 bases at V and 0 bases at J, with 23 bases between the two ends. The CDR3 contains 20 residues. CDR3 nucleotides: TGTGCCAGCAGCTTAGATAGACTTGGGGCCGCTTCTTACCTGAACACTGAAGCTTTCTTT. Translating it yields CASSLDRLGAASYLNTEAFF.

The chain joins TRBV6-5 to TRBJ1-1; D gene uncertain. The V gene lost 4 bases and the J gene lost 4 bases, with 4 bases spanning the gap. Germline CDR1 MNHEY, CDR2 SVGAGI. The CDR3 covers 11 residues. This CDR3 is CASSSGTEAFF. The CDR3 DNA sequence: TGTGCCAGCAGTTCCGGCACTGAAGCTTTCTTT.